Listed below are T cell receptor beta chains from one sample, sequenced in a study of control samples from healthy donors and cancer patients. Profiled with immunoSEQ multiplex PCR; TCRdb holds only in-frame clones, not every one. The sample holds roughly 150,000 clones; 93% are singletons and the top ten take 4.5% to 6%. The sequenced sample consisted of blood. These receptors all stem from a young man in good health. Each CDR3 is given with its conserved first and last residue. The order of the fields is V gene, J gene, CDR3 length, clone size, D gene, CDR3 protein, CDR3 DNA. A D gene is named only where the DNA matches it firmly. Part of the rows lack a size; the others show once, few, many or a class for expanded clones.

TRBV6-1	TRBJ2-2	16	NA	NA	CASSEHGRRNTGELFF	TGTGCCAGCAGTGAGCATGGCCGCCGGAACACCGGGGAGCTGTTTTTT
TRBV12-3/TRBV12-4	TRBJ2-1	13	once	NA	CASSLNRDNEQFF	TGTGCCAGCAGTTTGAACCGAGACAATGAGCAGTTCTTC
TRBV15	TRBJ2-5	13	once	NA	CATSPRLKETQYF	TGTGCCACCAGCCCACGATTAAAAGAGACCCAGTACTTC
TRBV19	TRBJ2-1	17	NA	NA	CASSFHVGESSYNEQFF	TGTGCCAGTAGTTTCCATGTGGGGGAGAGCTCCTACAATGAGCAGTTCTTC
TRBV6-5	TRBJ1-3	15	NA	NA	CASSLGRPSGNTIYF	TGTGCCAGCAGTTTGGGACGTCCCTCTGGAAACACCATATATTTT
TRBV27	TRBJ1-5	15	NA	TRBD1	CASRGTGLTNQPQHF	TGTGCCAGCAGAGGGACAGGCCTCACCAATCAGCCCCAGCATTTT
TRBV5-6	TRBJ2-7	14	NA	NA	CASSREMGRGEQYF	TGTGCCAGCAGCAGGGAGATGGGGCGGGGTGAGCAGTACTTC
TRBV16	TRBJ2-1	11	NA	NA	CASSHEAEQFF	TGTGCCAGCAGCCATGAGGCTGAGCAGTTCTTC
TRBV30	TRBJ2-1	13	NA	NA	CAWSVGVRNVQFF	TGTGCCTGGAGTGTAGGGGTCCGGAATGTGCAGTTCTTC
TRBV19	TRBJ2-1	15	NA	NA	CASSTGRLGNNEQFF	TGTGCCAGTAGTACAGGGAGATTGGGAAACAATGAGCAGTTCTTC
TRBV19	TRBJ1-5	16	NA	TRBD1	CASTGTGSPKDQPQHF	TGTGCCAGTACCGGGACAGGGAGCCCCAAGGATCAGCCCCAGCATTTT
TRBV3-1/TRBV3-2	TRBJ2-7	16	NA	TRBD1	CASNPGYRGSSYEQYF	TGTGCCAGCAACCCTGGGTACAGGGGGAGCTCCTACGAGCAGTACTTC
TRBV7-9	TRBJ1-5	17	few	TRBD1	CASSLAGGTEAVQPQHF	TGTGCCAGCAGCTTAGCGGGGGGGACAGAAGCGGTTCAGCCCCAGCATTTT
TRBV27	TRBJ2-2	16	NA	TRBD1	CASSLIGTANTGELFF	TGTGCCAGCAGTTTAATCGGGACAGCGAACACCGGGGAGCTGTTTTTT
TRBV6-5	TRBJ2-1	13	NA	NA	CASSYSRSNEQFF	TGTGCCAGCAGTTATAGCAGGTCCAATGAGCAGTTCTTC
TRBV7-8	TRBJ2-1	19	NA	TRBD2	CASSLARTSGGADYNEQFF	TGTGCCAGCAGCTTAGCCAGAACTAGCGGGGGGGCCGACTACAATGAGCAGTTCTTC
TRBV19	TRBJ2-2	15	NA	NA	CASSGWTVNTGELFF	TGTGCCAGTAGTGGATGGACAGTGAACACCGGGGAGCTGTTTTTT
TRBV5-5	TRBJ1-1	14	few	NA	CASSLGRKNTEAFF	TGTGCCAGCAGCTTGGGACGGAAGAACACTGAAGCTTTCTTT
TRBV7-6	TRBJ2-1	16	NA	NA	CASSLELASNMGEQFF	TGTGCCAGCAGCTTAGAACTAGCCTCTAATATGGGTGAGCAGTTCTTC
TRBV6-6	TRBJ1-4	10	NA	NA	CATSDEKLFF	TGTGCCACCTCAGATGAAAAACTGTTTTTT
TRBV6-5	TRBJ2-3	15	NA	TRBD2	CASSRASGGTDTQYF	TGTGCCAGTTCTCGGGCTAGCGGGGGCACAGATACGCAGTATTTT
TRBV5-8	TRBJ2-3	16	NA	TRBD2	CASSSERGDYTDTQYF	TGTGCCAGCAGCTCCGAGCGGGGTGATTACACAGATACGCAGTATTTT
TRBV2	TRBJ2-2	17	once	NA	CASSDRTGMGWTGELFF	TGTGCCAGCAGTGACCGAACAGGGATGGGGTGGACCGGGGAGCTGTTTTTT
TRBV28	TRBJ1-1	14	NA	NA	CASSRPSRGAEAFF	TGTGCCAGCAGTCGACCGAGCCGAGGCGCTGAAGCTTTCTTT
TRBV19	TRBJ2-1	14	once	NA	CASSRDIYYNEQFF	TGTGCCAGTAGTCGGGACATCTACTACAATGAGCAGTTCTTC
TRBV6-2/TRBV6-3	TRBJ2-1	15	once	NA	CASSYAVAGQGEQFF	TGTGCCAGCAGTTACGCGGTAGCGGGACAGGGTGAGCAGTTCTTC
TRBV7-9	TRBJ2-3	15	NA	NA	CASSLEVTFTDTQYF	TGTGCCAGCAGCTTAGAGGTCACCTTCACAGATACGCAGTATTTT
TRBV3-1/TRBV3-2	TRBJ1-4	13	NA	NA	CASSQDRDEKLFF	TGTGCCAGCAGCCAAGATAGGGATGAAAAACTGTTTTTT
TRBV28	TRBJ2-3	14	once	NA	CASSSQRSTDTQYF	TGTGCCAGCAGTTCTCAAAGAAGCACAGATACGCAGTATTTT
TRBV6-6	TRBJ1-1	12	NA	NA	CASSYTGLGAFF	TGTGCCAGCAGTTACACAGGGCTGGGGGCTTTCTTT
TRBV5-6	TRBJ2-3	16	NA	NA	CASSFFFLYSTDTQYF	TGTGCCAGCAGCTTTTTCTTCTTGTACAGCACAGATACGCAGTATTTT
TRBV7-8	TRBJ1-2	15	NA	NA	CASSLEVAVNYGYTF	TGTGCCAGCAGCTTAGAGGTAGCGGTGAACTATGGCTACACCTTC
TRBV11-3	TRBJ1-1	16	NA	TRBD1	CASSWPDRDLETEAFF	TGTGCCAGCAGCTGGCCGGACAGGGATTTGGAGACTGAAGCTTTCTTT
TRBV4-1	TRBJ1-2	16	NA	TRBD1	CASSPGGTGGVYGYTF	TGCGCCAGCAGCCCCGGGGGGACAGGGGGGGTTTATGGCTACACCTTC
TRBV9	TRBJ1-2	14	NA	NA	CASSVGLGNYGYTF	TGTGCCAGCAGCGTAGGTCTGGGGAACTATGGCTACACCTTC
TRBV27	TRBJ1-1	15	once	NA	CASSLRTGVGTEAFF	TGTGCCAGCAGTCTCCGGACGGGTGTCGGCACTGAAGCTTTCTTT
TRBV27	TRBJ1-1	13	NA	NA	CASSYRENTEAFF	TGTGCCAGCAGTTACAGGGAGAACACTGAAGCTTTCTTT